This record looks at one TCR beta chain sequence and its context. This sample stems from a study of T cell responses to AZD1222 COVID-19 vaccine. Turning to the study itself: The analysis combined second doses at about 4 or about 12 weeks.

Sequenced by immunoSEQ multiplex PCR; TCRdb stores in-frame clones only, minus some. This table has roughly 150,000 clones, about 90% appearing once. From germline, CDR1 is KGHSH and CDR2 LQKENI. The trim removed 3 bases at V and 3 bases at J, leaving 9 bases unmatched. CDR3 length equals 18 residues. The chain carries TRBV18 and TRBJ1-6; 9 nucleotides match TRBD1. This sample comprised peripheral blood, obtained on day 0 of AZD1222 vaccination. The source is an adult in good health. CDR3 bases: TGTGCCAGCTCACCTATGCCCGGGACAGGGAGCTATAATTCACCCCTCCACTTT. As protein: CASSPMPGTGSYNSPLHF.